The 21 T cell receptor beta chains below come from one sample, sequenced in a study of Ad26.COV2.S vaccination and SARS-CoV-2 variants. TCRdb keeps only in-frame clones here, not all; method: immunoSEQ multiplex PCR. Among roughly 240,000 clones listed, approximately 87% were seen once. Treatment in this sample: over 15 received Ad26.COV2.S at low or high dose, single or two shots; about 5 received placebo; per-sample allocation not given. Collection of the samples took place on day 63 after the first injection of vaccine or placebo. The input for sequencing was peripheral blood, taken in a trial of Ad26.COV2.S vaccine versus placebo. These receptors originate from a person aged 18-60 years who received the Ad26.COV2.S COVID-19 vaccine or a placebo.

The chain combines TRBV5-1 with TRBJ2-3; D uncertain. With 1 base removed from V and 4 bases from J, the gap between germline ends came to 10 bases. CDR1 and CDR2 (germline): SGHRS, YFSETQ. This CDR3 region has 14 residues. The CDR3 region is CASSLLWASDTQYF. The CDR3 coding sequence is TGCGCCAGCAGCTTGCTGTGGGCGTCAGATACGCAGTATTTT. The full variable domain, completed using reference TRBV5-1 and TRBJ2-3, is KAGVTQTPRYLIKTRGQQVTLSCSPISGHRSVSWYQQTPGQGLQFLFEYFSETQRNKGNFPGRFSGRQFSNSRSEMNVSTLELGDSALYLCASSLLWASDTQYFGPGTRLTVL.

The rearrangement joins TRBV24-1 to TRBJ2-5; D possibly uses TRBD1 or TRBD2 (5 bases each). CDR3 length equals 15 residues. CDR1 and CDR2 from the germline V gene are KGHDR and SFDVKD. Trimming cost V 10 bases and J 4 bases, with 21 bases left between them. CDR3 residues: CATATVRGGVETQYF. The CDR3 region has the DNA TGTGCCACAGCTACGGTCCGGGGCGGAGTAGAGACCCAGTACTTC.

The V and J genes are TRBV3-1 (or the pseudogene TRBV3-2) and TRBJ2-3, with 12 bases lining up with TRBD2. Germline values: CDR1 LGHDT, CDR2 YNNKEL (reference sequence). Germline trimming cut 5 bases from V and 5 bases from J; bases unmatched to any gene: 8. CDR3 length: 16 amino acids. DNA for the CDR3: TGTGCCAGCAGCTACGGGACTAGCGGGTATTTAGATACGCAGTATTTT. Protein: CASSYGTSGYLDTQYF.

As concerns this clone: The identical CDR3 is also encoded by other nucleotide sequences in the sample. The chain combines TRBV7-9 with TRBJ2-7, with 10 bases lining up with TRBD1. CDR3 length equals 13 residues. J was trimmed by 4 bases and V by 5 bases; bases with no gene match: 2. The germline gives CDR1 SEHNR, CDR2 FQNEAQ (reference sequence). CDR3 in amino acids: CASSPGQGYEQYF. DNA for the CDR3: TGTGCCAGCAGCCCGGGACAGGGGTACGAGCAGTACTTC.

The gene calls are TRBV10-2 and TRBJ1-5, with D perhaps matching TRBD1 (5 bases). Between the trimmed V and J ends, which lost 2 bases and 1 base, there was a span of 15 bases. The CDR3 is made up of 17 amino acids. Per germline, CDR1 WSHSY and CDR2 SAAADI. CDR3 sequence: CASSEGGVRRSNQPQHF. The CDR3 nucleotides are TGCGCCAGCAGTGAGGGGGGGGTGAGGAGGAGCAATCAGCCCCAGCATTTT.

The chain recombines TRBV7-3 with TRBJ1-1; D unclear. Trimming took off 5 bases at V and 0 bases at J, with 7 bases between the two ends. Germline-derived CDR1 and CDR2 are SGHTA and FQGTGA. CDR3 length: 13 residues. The CDR3 DNA follows: TGTGCCAGCAGCGAGGTACTGAACACTGAAGCTTTCTTT. Protein: CASSEVLNTEAFF.

There are a few counts of this clone. The CDR3 is CASSFTSGGVQETQYF. CDR3 coding DNA: TGCGCCAGCAGCTTCACTAGCGGGGGTGTCCAAGAGACCCAGTACTTC. V is TRBV5-1 and J is TRBJ2-5; 11 positions match TRBD2. This CDR3 comprises 16 residues. In germline, CDR1 is SGHRS, CDR2 YFSETQ. The junction had 4 bases not matched to a gene; V was cut back by 2 bases and J by 1 base.

The genes are TRBV10-2 and TRBJ1-1, with D unresolved. The V gene's germline CDR1 is WSHSY and CDR2 SAAADI. The CDR3 is made up of 13 amino acids. Trimming took off 3 bases at V and 1 base at J, with 6 bases between the two ends. The CDR3 protein is CASSDSWNTEAFF. The CDR3 DNA follows: TGCGCCAGCAGTGATTCCTGGAACACTGAAGCTTTCTTT.

The chain has TRBV28 and TRBJ2-1; the match to TRBD1 covers 10 bases. V shed 3 bases and J 2 bases; nucleotides not matched to a gene: 4. The V gene's germline CDR1 is MDHEN and CDR2 SYDVKM. The length of the CDR3 is 16 residues. The CDR3 spells CASSLSGTGAYNEQFF. The DNA of the CDR3 is TGTGCCAGCAGTTTGTCCGGGACAGGGGCCTACAATGAGCAGTTCTTC.

The rearrangement joins TRBV18 to TRBJ1-3; tentatively, D is TRBD1 (6 bases). The germline V gene has CDR1 KGHSH and CDR2 LQKENI. The V end lost 3 bases, the J end lost 3 bases, and 12 bases lay between the germline ends. The CDR3 contains 15 residues. CDR3 sequence reads: CASSPLQGYGNTIYF. The CDR3 region has the DNA TGTGCCAGCTCACCTCTACAGGGATATGGAAACACCATATATTTT. Full variable domain (remainder filled in from reference TRBV18 and TRBJ1-3): NAGVMQNPRHLVRRRGQEARLRCSPMKGHSHVYWYRQLPEEGLKFMVYLQKENIIDESGMPKERFSAEFPKEGPSILRIQQVVRGDSAAYFCASSPLQGYGNTIYFGEGSWLTVV.

The chain joins TRBV25-1 to TRBJ1-4; TRBD1 matches 10 bases. This CDR3 comprises 13 residues. Germline loops: CDR1 MGHDK, CDR2 SYGVNS. The V gene end was trimmed by 6 bases and the J gene end by 10 bases; junction bases not matched to a gene: 5. The CDR3 region is CASRGTGDGKLFF. In nucleotides, the CDR3 is TGTGCCAGCAGAGGGACAGGGGACGGAAAACTGTTTTTT.

The chain uses TRBV6-5 and TRBJ1-2, with 10 bases fitting TRBD1. There are 14 residues in the CDR3. Germline V gene data show CDR1 as MNHEY and CDR2 as SVGAGI. V was clipped by 6 bases and J by 2 bases; unmatched bases: 3. In nucleotides, the CDR3 is TGTGCCAGCAGGGGGACAGGGGTCAACTATGGCTACACCTTC. This encodes CASRGTGVNYGYTF.

The rearrangement uses TRBV4-1 and TRBJ1-3, with D perhaps TRBD1 (6 bases). This CDR3 contains 15 residues. V shed 5 bases and J shed 2 bases, with 13 bases lying between them. CDR1 is MGHRA, CDR2 YSYEKL, per germline. The CDR3 DNA follows: TGCGCCAGCAGCTCAGGACAGCCGGCTGGAAACACCATATATTTT. Translation gives CASSSGQPAGNTIYF.

CDR3 DNA sequence: TGTGCCTGGAGTGTGTCAGGGGCGGGCTACGAGCAGTACTTC. Its translation is CAWSVSGAGYEQYF. The V call is TRBV30, the J call TRBJ2-7, with D perhaps matching TRBD1 (6 bases). This CDR3 contains 14 residues. V was trimmed by 0 bases and J by 3 bases, leaving 12 bases between them. Germline V gene sequence: CDR1 GTSNPN, CDR2 SVGIG (reference sequence).

The chain carries TRBV24-1 and TRBJ2-1; a possible D gene is TRBD1 (6 bases). Germline V gene lookup returns CDR1 KGHDR and CDR2 SFDVKD. V lost 4 bases to trimming and J lost 1 base, with 13 bases between them. CDR3 length: 16 residues. The chain's CDR3 is CATSDRDTLSYNEQFF. CDR3 DNA: TGTGCCACCAGTGACAGGGACACCTTATCCTACAATGAGCAGTTCTTC.

The rearrangement links TRBV4-3 to TRBJ1-1, with unresolved D. The CDR3 runs to 16 residues. CDR1 LGHNA and CDR2 YSLEER come from the germline V gene. V was cut by 0 bases and J by 1 base, with 12 bases left in between. The CDR3 sequence: CASSQDGPDGNTEAFF. CDR3 DNA: TGCGCCAGCAGCCAAGATGGTCCGGACGGGAACACTGAAGCTTTCTTT.

The V and J genes are TRBV5-6 and TRBJ2-4; TRBD1 might be the D (6 bases). The germline CDR1 and CDR2 sequences are SGHDT and YYEEEE. V dropped 3 bases and J dropped 4 bases, with 11 bases sitting between them. This CDR3 has 14 amino acids. The CDR3 reads CASSSGQLKNIQYF. In DNA form, the CDR3 reads TGTGCCAGCAGCTCAGGACAGCTTAAAAACATTCAGTACTTC.

V and J are TRBV28 and TRBJ2-4; D perhaps matches TRBD1 (5 bases). Trimming removed 2 bases at V and 1 base at J, with 9 bases between. Germline-derived CDR1 and CDR2 are MDHEN and SYDVKM. The CDR3 length is 15 residues. The CDR3 loop is CASSLTRAAKNIQYF. CDR3 nucleotides: TGTGCCAGCAGTTTAACCAGGGCGGCCAAAAACATTCAGTACTTC. Using reference TRBV28 and TRBJ2-4 for the parts outside the CDR3, the full variable domain is DVKVTQSSRYLVKRTGEKVFLECVQDMDHENMFWYRQDPGLGLRLIYFSYDVKMKEKGDIPEGYSVSREKKERFSLILESASTNQTSMYLCASSLTRAAKNIQYFGAGTRLSVL.

This chain links TRBV7-2 with TRBJ2-1, with 8 bases that match TRBD2. There are 16 residues in the CDR3. CDR1 SGHTA and CDR2 FQGNSA come from the germline V gene. J was trimmed by 4 bases and V by 2 bases; bases with no gene match: 7. The CDR3 sequence is CASSLRTGGLYNEQFF. CDR3 sequence (DNA): TGTGCCAGCAGCTTACGGACGGGAGGGCTTTACAATGAGCAGTTCTTC.

This chain uses TRBV19 with TRBJ2-7, with D uncertain. The CDR3 totals 14 residues. Trimming took 5 bases from V and 7 from J, leaving 18 bases between them. CDR1 LNHDA and CDR2 SQIVND come from the germline V gene (reference sequence). CDR3 bases: TGTGCCAGTAGTCCCCAAGAATTCCCTCGGGAGCAGTACTTC. Protein product: CASSPQEFPREQYF.

The rearrangement joins TRBV28 to TRBJ1-6, with D possibly matching TRBD1 (5 bases). The CDR3 length is 15 residues. Per germline, CDR1 MDHEN and CDR2 SYDVKM. Trimming cost V 6 bases and J 14 bases, with 23 bases left between them. The CDR3 region has the DNA TGTGCCAGCAGCCGGGGACGGCTGAGGGAGTTCACCCTCCACTTT. This translates into CASSRGRLREFTLHF.